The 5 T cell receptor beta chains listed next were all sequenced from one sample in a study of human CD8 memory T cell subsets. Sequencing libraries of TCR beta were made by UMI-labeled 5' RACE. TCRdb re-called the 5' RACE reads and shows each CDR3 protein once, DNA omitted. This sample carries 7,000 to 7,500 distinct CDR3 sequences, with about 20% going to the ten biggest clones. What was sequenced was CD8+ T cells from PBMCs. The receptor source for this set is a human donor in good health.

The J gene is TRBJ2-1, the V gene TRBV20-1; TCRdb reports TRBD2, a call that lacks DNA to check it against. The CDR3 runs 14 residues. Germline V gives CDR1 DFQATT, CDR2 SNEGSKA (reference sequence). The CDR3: CSARGLEIYNEQFF.

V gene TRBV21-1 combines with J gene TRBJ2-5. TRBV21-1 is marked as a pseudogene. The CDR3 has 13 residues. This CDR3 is CASSKILQETQYF.

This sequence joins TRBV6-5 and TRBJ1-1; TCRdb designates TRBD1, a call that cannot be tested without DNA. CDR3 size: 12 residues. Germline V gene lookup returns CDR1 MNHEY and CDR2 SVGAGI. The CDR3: CASMGGGGVAFF.

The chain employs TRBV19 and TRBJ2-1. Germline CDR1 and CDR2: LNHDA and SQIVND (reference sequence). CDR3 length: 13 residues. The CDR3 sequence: CASDRGSYNEQFF.

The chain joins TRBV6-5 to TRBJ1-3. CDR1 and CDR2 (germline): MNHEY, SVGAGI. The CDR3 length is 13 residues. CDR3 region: CASSWTEGYTIYF.